Only a few counts were recorded for the clone carrying this T cell receptor (beta chain). Antigen unknown. Every participating donor gave one draw, a heparinised blood sample averaging roughly 100 mL. This sample was included in a study of beta chain features in type 1 diabetes. Every isolated RNA sample was fully reverse transcribed, so sequencing captured expressed TCRB transcripts. Only in-frame clones appear in the TCRdb table, and some are missing; sequencing was by immunoSEQ multiplex PCR. The sample records about 230,000 clones, 9.6% being singletons. General observations from the study: High-TCR-expressing cells could be over-represented by cDNA sequencing.

The CDR3 runs to 17 residues. Trimming cost V 2 bases and J 6 bases; bases outside gene matches: 8. Germline CDR1 reads SEHNR; CDR2 reads FQNEAQ (reference sequence). The sample taken for sequencing was naive CD4+ T cells from blood. This receptor was taken from a woman younger than 35 in good health. V gene TRBV7-9 combines with J gene TRBJ2-3, with TRBD2 matching 13 bases. The CDR3 DNA follows: TGTGCCAGCAGCTTATCGAGGACTAGCGGGAGAGAGGATACGCAGTATTTT. Protein product: CASSLSRTSGREDTQYF.